The 19 T cell receptor beta chains below were found in one sample sequenced in a study of blood T cell repertoires in COVID-19 (dated by TCRdb to 2020 to 2022). Library construction relied on the immunoSEQ multiplex PCR assay. The immuneACCESS repertoire file appears here via TCRdb, limited to in-frame rearrangements. These files lack a portion of the clones; in checked studies, under half of the deficit traces to unresolved V genes, and the cause of the others is not known. The table for this sample lists some 150,000 clones; around 82% of them were counted only once. The ten largest make up 10% to 15% of the sample. The sequencing sample was made of peripheral blood. The receptors derive from a man in his sixties with active or convalescent COVID-19.

V gene TRBV7-2 combines with J gene TRBJ2-7; D may be TRBD2 (5 bases). V was cut by 0 bases and J by 11 bases, with 11 bases left in between. Germline assignment: CDR1 SGHTA and CDR2 FQGNSA. There are 12 residues in the CDR3. The CDR3 nucleotides are TGTGCCAGCAGCTTAGCTGGCCAGAGGGAGTACTTC. Translating it yields CASSLAGQREYF.

This sequence joins TRBV7-9 and TRBJ1-5, with D perhaps matching TRBD1 (6 bases). The length of the CDR3 is 16 residues. V lost 1 base and J lost 3, with 13 bases in between. Germline V gene data show CDR1 as SEHNR and CDR2 as FQNEAQ (reference sequence). In DNA form, the CDR3 reads TGTGCCAGCAGCTTAGACGGCCAGGGGTTCAATCAGCCCCAGCATTTT. It specifies CASSLDGQGFNQPQHF.

The V and J genes are TRBV5-4 and TRBJ2-3; 7 nucleotides match TRBD1. V lost 4 bases to trimming and J lost 9 bases; unmatched junction nucleotides: 11. The CDR3 runs to 14 residues. The germline gives CDR1 SGHNT, CDR2 YYREEE (reference sequence). CDR3 nucleotides: TGTGCCAGCAGCCGATACGACAGGGCATCAACGCAGTATTTT. Translating gives CASSRYDRASTQYF.

The chain recombines TRBV4-3 with TRBJ2-1; D is perhaps TRBD2 (6 bases). CDR1 and CDR2 (germline): LGHNA, YSLEER. The length of the CDR3 is 15 residues. V was pared by 0 bases and J by 5 bases, with 11 bases between. The CDR3 sequence is CASSQDGTSHNEQFF. The CDR3 DNA follows: TGCGCCAGCAGCCAAGACGGGACTTCTCACAATGAGCAGTTCTTC.

This chain uses TRBV7-3 with TRBJ2-1, with 11 bases identical to TRBD2. The V and J ends lost 5 bases and 4 bases, in that order; junction bases with no gene match: 4. Germline V CDR1 and CDR2: SGHTA, FQGTGA. The CDR3 length is 15 residues. The CDR3 sequence is CASSPGLAGYNEQFF. The CDR3 DNA reads as TGTGCCAGCAGCCCTGGACTAGCGGGTTACAATGAGCAGTTCTTC.

The rearrangement joins TRBV7-2 to TRBJ2-7; 7 nucleotides line up with TRBD2. The CDR3 loop spans 13 amino acids. The V and J ends lost 8 bases and 8 bases, in that order; junction bases with no gene match: 12. Germline assignment: CDR1 SGHTA and CDR2 FQGNSA. The CDR3: CASGPGGGLQQYF. Written as DNA, the CDR3 is TGTGCCAGCGGGCCCGGGGGAGGGTTACAGCAGTACTTC.

This clone was detected only a few times. The rearrangement joins TRBV25-1 to TRBJ2-7, with 10 bases fitting TRBD2. CDR1 is MGHDK, CDR2 SYGVNS, per germline. With 6 bases clipped from V and 6 bases from J, the junction kept 11 bases outside the gene matches. CDR3 size: 15 residues. This CDR3 is CASSVTAGLAFEQYF. The CDR3 bases are TGTGCCAGCAGCGTAACGGCGGGACTAGCGTTCGAGCAGTACTTC.

The chain uses TRBV7-2 and TRBJ1-2, with a possible D match to TRBD1 (5 bases). This CDR3 comprises 13 residues. V was pared by 6 bases and J by 4 bases, with 12 bases between. CDR1 SGHTA and CDR2 FQGNSA come from the germline V gene. CDR3 bases: TGTGCCAGCAGAATAGCAGGGATCTATGGCTACACCTTC. This translates into CASRIAGIYGYTF.

For the CDR3, the DNA is TGTGCCAGCAGCCCACTAGCGGGAGCTTACAATGAGCAGTTCTTC. It translates to CASSPLAGAYNEQFF. This chain connects TRBV28 to TRBJ2-1, with 11 bases aligning to TRBD2. This CDR3 contains 15 residues. Germline V gene sequence: CDR1 MDHEN, CDR2 SYDVKM. With 6 bases clipped from V and 4 bases from J, the junction kept 5 bases outside the gene matches.

The chain has TRBV27 and TRBJ2-7; TRBD2 matches 14 bases. The V and J ends lost 6 bases and 3 bases, in that order; junction bases with no gene match: 10. Germline CDR1 is MNHEY and CDR2 is SMNVEV (reference sequence). CDR3 length: 17 amino acids. This CDR3 reads CASSGGTSGRGGYEQYF. The CDR3 DNA follows: TGTGCCAGCAGCGGGGGGACTAGCGGGAGAGGTGGCTACGAGCAGTACTTC.

V and J are TRBV30 and TRBJ2-7, with 10 positions matching TRBD2. Trimming removed 2 bases from V and 3 bases from J; junction bases left unmatched: 7. The germline V gene has CDR1 GTSNPN and CDR2 SVGIG (reference sequence). The CDR3 is made up of 15 amino acids. The CDR3 nucleotides are TGTGCCTGGAGTCGCTCATCTAGCGGGAGCTACGAGCAGTACTTC. Its protein product is CAWSRSSSGSYEQYF.

The chain couples TRBV5-6 to TRBJ2-7; 7 bases are a match to TRBD1. Germline loops: CDR1 SGHDT, CDR2 YYEEEE. The CDR3 loop spans 13 amino acids. The V and J ends lost 4 bases and 3 bases, in that order; junction bases with no gene match: 4. In DNA, the CDR3 is TGTGCCAGCAGCGCCTGGGACAGCTACGAGCAGTACTTC. It codes for CASSAWDSYEQYF.

The rearrangement joins TRBV28 to TRBJ2-1, with 7 bases aligning to TRBD2. The CDR3 loop spans 17 amino acids. V was pared by 8 bases and J by 0 bases, with 13 bases of the junction left unmatched. Germline V CDR1 and CDR2: MDHEN, SYDVKM. The CDR3 loop reads CASGNPQAGFSYNEQFF. CDR3 sequence (DNA): TGTGCCAGCGGGAACCCTCAAGCGGGGTTCTCCTACAATGAGCAGTTCTTC.

V gene TRBV11-2 combines with J gene TRBJ1-2; 7 bases are a match to TRBD1. Looked up from germline, CDR1 is SGHAT and CDR2 is FQNNGV. V gave up 5 bases and J gave up 0 bases; unmatched junction bases: 6. There are 15 residues in the CDR3. CDR3 loop: CASSISGTANYGYTF. The DNA for the CDR3 is TGTGCCAGCAGCATCTCCGGGACAGCTAACTATGGCTACACCTTC.

J is TRBJ2-1 and V is TRBV4-2, with 14 bases fitting TRBD2. Trimming at V came to 0 bases and at J to 3 bases, leaving 1 base not matched to a gene. The CDR3 loop spans 17 amino acids. Germline values: CDR1 LGHNA, CDR2 YNFKEQ. The DNA for the CDR3 is TGTGCCAGCAGCCAAGAGGGACTAGCGGGAGTCTACAATGAGCAGTTCTTC. Its translation: CASSQEGLAGVYNEQFF.

The chain uses TRBV7-8 and TRBJ1-2; the match to TRBD1 covers 7 bases. Germline loops: CDR1 SGHVS, CDR2 FQNEAQ. Trimming took 4 bases from V and 4 from J; bases not matched to a gene: 15. The CDR3 is 17 amino acids. This CDR3 reads CASSSRRGREGIYGYTF. The DNA for the CDR3 is TGTGCCAGCAGCTCGCGTAGGGGGCGGGAAGGAATCTATGGCTACACCTTC.

This clone was counted only a few times. The rearrangement uses TRBV6-2 or TRBV6-3 and TRBJ2-7, with 9 bases that match TRBD2. J was trimmed by 0 bases and V by 2 bases; bases with no gene match: 2. The CDR3 has 15 amino acids. Germline V gives CDR1 MNHEY, CDR2 SVGEGT. The CDR3, as DNA: TGTGCCAGCAGTTACCGGACTAGCGACTCCTACGAGCAGTACTTC. Protein: CASSYRTSDSYEQYF.

This clone was seen a single time. The chain carries TRBV15 and TRBJ2-1; 7 nucleotides match TRBD1. V trimming: 0 bases; J trimming: 6 bases; junction bases outside the gene matches: 5. Germline values: CDR1 LNHNV, CDR2 YYDKDF (reference sequence). The CDR3 totals 15 residues. DNA for the CDR3: TGTGCCACCAGCAGAGATCAGGGGGTCTTCAATGAGCAGTTCTTC. Encoded protein: CATSRDQGVFNEQFF.

DNA of the CDR3: TGTGCCAGCAGTGAAACAGGTTTTAGCACCATATATTTT. It translates to CASSETGFSTIYF. The rearrangement joins TRBV6-1 to TRBJ1-3, with D perhaps TRBD1 (5 bases). CDR1 and CDR2 from the germline V gene are MNHNS and SASEGT. With 2 bases removed from V and 9 bases from J, the gap between germline ends came to 11 bases. This CDR3 spans 13 amino acids.